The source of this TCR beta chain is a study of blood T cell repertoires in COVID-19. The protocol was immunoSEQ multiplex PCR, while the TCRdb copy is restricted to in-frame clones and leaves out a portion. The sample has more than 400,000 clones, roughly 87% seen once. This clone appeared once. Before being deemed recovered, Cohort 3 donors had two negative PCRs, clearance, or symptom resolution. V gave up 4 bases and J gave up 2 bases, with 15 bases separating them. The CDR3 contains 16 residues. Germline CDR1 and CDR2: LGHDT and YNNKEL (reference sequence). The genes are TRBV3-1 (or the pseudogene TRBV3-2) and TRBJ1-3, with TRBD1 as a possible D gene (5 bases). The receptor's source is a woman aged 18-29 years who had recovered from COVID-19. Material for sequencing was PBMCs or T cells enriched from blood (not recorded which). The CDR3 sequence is CASSRTARGTGNTIYF. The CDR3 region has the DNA TGTGCCAGCAGCCGAACCGCAAGGGGAACTGGAAACACCATATATTTT.